This T cell receptor beta chain was profiled in a study of T cell responses to AZD1222 COVID-19 vaccine. Assay: immunoSEQ multiplex PCR; the TCRdb copy retains only in-frame clones and omits some. Among some 170,000 clones, about 88% were seen once, and the ten largest hold about 1.5%. Of note for this clone: The antigen remains unidentified.

CDR3 length equals 10 residues. The germline gives CDR1 LNHNV, CDR2 YYDKDF (reference sequence). V was pared by 10 bases and J by 4 bases, with 4 bases between. Findings and caveats of the study: Spike-specific TCR breadth and depth grew following two AZD1222 doses. White British donors predominated, females outnumbered males, and clonal diversity was possibly underestimated. CD4 TCRs covered the whole spike, strongest at regions 160-218 and 743-854. Repertoires were sampled only after the peak T cell response.

Source: peripheral blood, taken on day 0 of AZD1222 vaccination. This chain connects TRBV15 to TRBJ1-4; D unresolved. The sequence was obtained from an adult in good health. CDR3 sequence (DNA): TGTGCCAGCGGTAATGAAAAACTGTTTTTT. This encodes CASGNEKLFF.